Listed here are 27 T cell receptor beta chains from one sample, sequenced in a study of read filtering for tumor transcriptome and immune sequencing. This library used around 400 ng RNA and molecular barcoded adaptors spanning alpha/delta and beta/gamma chains. TCRdb ran MiXCR on the reads and lists one entry per CDR3 protein. The table includes over 50,000 distinct CDR3 sequences, around 13% detected once. The sample was a population of CD138-negative cells sorted from bone marrow. The receptors stem from a donor aged 40 or older with multiple myeloma.

The table lists this clonotype with many counts. V and J are TRBV24-1 and TRBJ2-2, with TRBD1 identical over 12 bases. Trimming at V came to 4 bases and at J to 7 bases, leaving 6 bases not matched to a gene. Germline V gene lookup returns CDR1 KGHDR and CDR2 SFDVKD. CDR3 size: 16 residues. The CDR3 bases are TGTGCCACCAGTGACGCCGGGACAGGGGGCCACGGGGAGCTGTTTTTT. Translated: CATSDAGTGGHGELFF.

The J gene is TRBJ2-7, the V gene TRBV6-5; 8 bases map to TRBD2. CDR3 length: 15 amino acids. Germline V gene data show CDR1 as MNHEY and CDR2 as SVGAGI. With 7 bases clipped from V and 0 bases from J, the junction kept 8 bases outside the gene matches. This chain's CDR3 is CASNTGGGASYEQYF. The CDR3 DNA follows: TGTGCCAGCAACACCGGGGGGGGCGCCTCCTACGAGCAGTACTTC.

This clonotype was counted at least ten times. The chain uses TRBV29-1 and TRBJ1-1; 7 positions match TRBD1. The CDR3 spans 13 residues. Germline-derived CDR1 and CDR2 are SQVTM and ANQGSEA. Trimming at V came to 7 bases and at J to 2 bases, leaving 7 bases not matched to a gene. The CDR3 DNA reads TGCAGCGCTCAGGACAGGACAAACACTGAAGCTTTCTTT. Translation gives CSAQDRTNTEAFF. The complete variable domain, with remaining parts taken from reference TRBV29-1 and TRBJ1-1, reads SAVISQKPSRDICQRGTSLTIQCQVDSQVTMMFWYRQQPGQSLTLIATANQGSEATYESGFVIDKFPISRPNLTFSTLTVSNMSPEDSSIYLCSAQDRTNTEAFFGQGTRLTVV.

The CDR3 bases are TGTGCCAGCAGCCACCCACCGACAGGTAGGCGCGCTTTCTTT. Translation gives CASSHPPTGRRAFF. The chain uses TRBV12-3 or TRBV12-4 and TRBJ1-1; tentative D call: TRBD1 (6 bases). Trimming took 6 bases from V and 11 from J, leaving 22 bases between them. The CDR3 has 14 amino acids.

Points on this clonotype: A much larger clone lies a single base off, so this may be a read error. The genes are TRBV15 and TRBJ2-7; no definite D call. CDR1 and CDR2 from the germline V gene are LNHNV and YYDKDF (reference sequence). Trimming shortened V by 0 bases and J by 0 bases, and 15 bases separated the two germline ends. This CDR3 contains 17 residues. The CDR3 region is CATSRDNKLTCSYEQYF. In DNA, the CDR3 is TGTGCCACCAGCAGAGATAACAAACTAACGTGCTCCTACGAGCAGTACTTC.

This clonotype was found many times. The rearrangement links TRBV27 to TRBJ1-5; TRBD1 might be the D (5 bases). This CDR3 has 14 residues. From germline, CDR1 is MNHEY and CDR2 SMNVEV (reference sequence). Trimming cost V 8 bases and J 2 bases, with 13 bases left between them. The CDR3 reads CASSKGSGNQPQHF. The CDR3, as DNA: TGTGCCAGCTCAAAGGGGAGCGGCAATCAGCCCCAGCATTTT.

This clonotype has at least ten counts. The chain carries TRBV5-6 and TRBJ2-1; the D is unclear. CDR1 SGHDT and CDR2 YYEEEE come from the germline V gene. V shed 2 bases and J shed 11 bases, with 14 bases lying between them. This CDR3 region has 13 residues. The CDR3 is CASSLAALPKQFF. The CDR3 DNA reads TGTGCCAGCAGCTTAGCCGCCCTGCCAAAGCAGTTCTTC. Variable domain in full (rest from reference TRBV5-6 and TRBJ2-1): DAGVTQSPTHLIKTRGQQVTLRCSPKSGHDTVSWYQQALGQGPQFIFQYYEEEERQRGNFPDRFSGHQFPNYSSELNVNALLLGDSALYLCASSLAALPKQFFGPGTRLTVL.

The chain couples TRBV27 to TRBJ2-1; D is ambiguous. V gave up 7 bases and J gave up 1 base, with 8 bases separating them. Germline CDR1 and CDR2: MNHEY and SMNVEV (reference sequence). The CDR3 consists of 13 residues. DNA for the CDR3: TGTGCCAGCACGTCGGTATCCTACAATGAGCAGTTCTTC. It yields the protein CASTSVSYNEQFF.

This clonotype was detected ten times or more. The V call is TRBV29-1, the J call TRBJ1-1; D perhaps matches TRBD1 (6 bases). The CDR3 loop spans 15 amino acids. The ends were cut back, 4 bases at V and 0 bases at J, with 15 bases in the middle. CDR1 SQVTM and CDR2 ANQGSEA come from the germline V gene. CDR3 sequence reads: CSVGPGDFMNTEAFF. The CDR3 bases are TGCAGCGTTGGGCCAGGGGATTTTATGAACACTGAAGCTTTCTTT. The whole variable domain, filled in from reference TRBV29-1 and TRBJ1-1, reads SAVISQKPSRDICQRGTSLTIQCQVDSQVTMMFWYRQQPGQSLTLIATANQGSEATYESGFVIDKFPISRPNLTFSTLTVSNMSPEDSSIYLCSVGPGDFMNTEAFFGQGTRLTVV.

This clonotype was recorded many times. The rearrangement uses TRBV3-1 and TRBJ2-1; 13 nucleotides agree with TRBD2. The V segment lost 4 bases and the J segment 7 bases; nucleotides outside the gene matches: 4. CDR1 and CDR2 from the germline V gene are LGHDT and YNNKEL (reference sequence). The CDR3 contains 15 residues. The chain's CDR3 is CASSPPGLAGNEQFF. CDR3 bases: TGTGCCAGCAGCCCGCCGGGACTAGCGGGAAATGAGCAGTTCTTC.

CDR3 residues: CASSFGLNRETQYF. The DNA of the CDR3 is TGTGCCAGCAGTTTCGGACTCAATCGGGAGACCCAGTACTTC. The J gene is TRBJ2-5, the V gene TRBV12-3 or TRBV12-4, with D possibly matching TRBD2 (5 bases). Trimming shortened V by 3 bases and J by 5 bases, and 13 bases separated the two germline ends. CDR3 length: 14 residues.

About this clonotype: One base away lies a much larger clone, so this may be a sequencing read error. Since no conserved phenylalanine or tryptophan closes the CDR3, a read error is the likely cause. The chain carries TRBV6-6 and TRBJ2-4; tentative D call: TRBD2 (5 bases). The V gene lost 0 bases and the J gene lost 9 bases, with 12 bases spanning the gap. The CDR3 is 14 amino acids. Germline V gives CDR1 MNHNY, CDR2 SVGAGI (reference sequence). The CDR3 nucleotides read TGTGCCAGCAGTTACTCTGCGGGCGGCGGCATTCAGTACTCC. This sequence encodes CASSYSAGGGIQYS.

A word on this clonotype: At one end the junction does not follow the germline gene, possibly because of a read error. The chain employs TRBV27 and TRBJ1-1, with TRBD1 as a possible D gene (5 bases). The CDR3 spans 15 residues. The germline V gene has CDR1 MNHEY and CDR2 SMNVEV (reference sequence). CDR3: CASSSGRQRNTGAFF. DNA for the CDR3: TGTGCCAGCAGTTCTGGTAGACAGAGGAACACTGGAGCTTTCTTT.

The V call is TRBV7-9, the J call TRBJ2-1; 7 bases match TRBD2. Germline values: CDR1 SEHNR, CDR2 FQNEAQ (reference sequence). The CDR3 has 15 residues. J was trimmed by 1 base and V by 5 bases; bases with no gene match: 5. CDR3 sequence (DNA): TGTGCCAGCAGCCCCGGCGGGGGATCCTACAATGAGCAGTTCTTC. It translates to CASSPGGGSYNEQFF.

Of note for this clonotype: A read error may be the cause here, since a much bigger clone is one base away. V usage is TRBV29-1 and J usage is TRBJ2-5; the D is unclear. CDR1 and CDR2 (germline): SQVTM, ANQGSEA. The CDR3 consists of 12 residues. CDR3 in amino acids: CSVVPNQETLYF. In DNA form, the CDR3 reads TGCAGCGTTGTACCTAACCAAGAGACCCTGTACTTC.

This clonotype was recorded a few times. This rearrangement joins TRBV7-9 to TRBJ2-1, with 11 bases that match TRBD2. J gave up 0 bases and V 6 bases, and 4 bases lay outside the gene matches. The CDR3 extends over 16 amino acids. Germline lookup yields CDR1 SEHNR and CDR2 FQNEAQ (reference sequence). CDR3 in DNA: TGTGCCAGCAGACCGGGACTAGCGGACTCCTACAATGAGCAGTTCTTC. Its translation is CASRPGLADSYNEQFF.

This clonotype was seen ten or more times. This chain connects TRBV7-2 to TRBJ2-3, with 8 bases matching TRBD1. The V segment lost 6 bases and the J segment 2 bases; nucleotides outside the gene matches: 13. Per the germline V gene, CDR1 is SGHTA and CDR2 is FQGNSA. The CDR3 is 17 amino acids. CDR3 coding DNA: TGTGCCAGCAGGGAGCAGGTGACAGGGGTCGCCACAGATACGCAGTATTTT. It translates to CASREQVTGVATDTQYF.

This clonotype was seen many times. This sequence joins TRBV5-6 and TRBJ2-1, with 12 bases that match TRBD2. This CDR3 has 16 amino acids. Germline V gene sequence: CDR1 SGHDT, CDR2 YYEEEE. With 1 base clipped from V and 3 bases from J, the junction kept 2 bases outside the gene matches. The CDR3 loop is CASSLLTSGSYNEQFF. The CDR3 nucleotides are TGTGCCAGCAGCTTGTTGACTAGCGGGAGCTACAATGAGCAGTTCTTC.

This clonotype was seen only a few times. The chain carries TRBV28 and TRBJ2-1, with 9 bases that match TRBD1. The V segment lost 6 bases and the J segment 7 bases; nucleotides outside the gene matches: 19. CDR3 length: 18 amino acids. In germline, CDR1 is MDHEN, CDR2 SYDVKM. CDR3 region: CASRLPTLGTGYKNEQFF. The CDR3 nucleotides are TGTGCCAGCAGGTTACCTACCTTAGGGACAGGGTATAAGAATGAGCAGTTCTTC.

In this sample, this clonotype turned up many times. The CDR3 loop is CASSQEEQSSYNEQFF. CDR3 nucleotide sequence: TGTGCCAGCAGCCAAGAGGAACAAAGCTCCTACAATGAGCAGTTCTTC. The chain combines TRBV4-2 with TRBJ2-1; D call uncertain. V gave up 0 bases and J gave up 0 bases, with 9 bases separating them. The CDR3 is made up of 16 amino acids. Germline V gene sequence: CDR1 LGHNA, CDR2 YNFKEQ.

This clonotype was detected ten times or more. This chain links TRBV5-1 with TRBJ2-1; the match to TRBD2 covers 13 bases. Trimming removed 0 bases from V and 10 bases from J; junction bases left unmatched: 4. CDR3 size: 15 residues. Germline values: CDR1 SGHRS, CDR2 YFSETQ. The CDR3 region has the DNA TGCGCCAGCAGCTTGGGGACTAGCGGGAGAATCGAGCAGTTCTTC. Translating gives CASSLGTSGRIEQFF.

This clonotype has ten or more counts. The gene calls are TRBV30 and TRBJ2-7; maybe TRBD2 (5 bases). Germline lookup yields CDR1 GTSNPN and CDR2 SVGIG (reference sequence). The CDR3 loop spans 17 amino acids. Trimming shortened V by 2 bases and J by 0 bases, and 20 bases separated the two germline ends. The CDR3 spells CAWSSHRLAGPSYEQYF. The CDR3 nucleotides are TGTGCCTGGAGTTCCCACCGCCTGGCGGGCCCCTCCTACGAGCAGTACTTC.

This clonotype has at least ten counts. The chain uses TRBV7-9 and TRBJ2-3, with D possibly called TRBD1 or TRBD2 (6 bases each). The ends were cut back, 6 bases at V and 2 bases at J, with 15 bases in the middle. Germline V gives CDR1 SEHNR, CDR2 FQNEAQ (reference sequence). The CDR3 runs to 15 residues. Here the CDR3 reads CASRGGSGPTDTQYF. DNA for the CDR3: TGTGCCAGCAGAGGGGGTAGCGGACCCACAGATACGCAGTATTTT.

This clonotype was observed a handful of times. This clone may be a read error of a much larger clone one base away. V usage is TRBV20-1 and J usage is TRBJ2-7, with 9 bases identical to TRBD2. This CDR3 has 15 amino acids. Germline loops: CDR1 DFQATT, CDR2 SNEGSKA (reference sequence). V lost 3 bases, J lost 2 bases, and 8 bases stayed unmatched. This chain's CDR3 is CSARSSGDDPYEQYF. In DNA, the CDR3 is TGCAGTGCTAGGTCTAGCGGGGACGATCCCTACGAGCAGTACTTC.

The chain carries TRBV7-3 and TRBJ1-1; D is unresolved. Germline V gives CDR1 SGHTA, CDR2 FQGTGA. V shed 4 bases and J shed 4 bases, with 10 bases lying between them. CDR3 length: 13 residues. The CDR3: CASSSLMGTEAFF. The CDR3 DNA reads TGTGCCAGCAGCTCCCTTATGGGCACTGAAGCTTTCTTT.

This clonotype has just one count. A read error is likely, as this CDR3 ends without the conserved phenylalanine or tryptophan. CDR3 loop: CASSTAPLSADTQYL. Here the CDR3 DNA reads TGTGCCAGCAGTACCGCTCCTCTGAGCGCAGATACGCAGTATCTT. This sequence joins TRBV12-3 or TRBV12-4 and TRBJ2-3; D remains unclear. The CDR3 contains 15 residues. Trimming took off 5 bases at V and 4 bases at J, with 16 bases between the two ends.

With respect to this clonotype: Compared with germline, one end of the junction differs, possibly owing to a read error. J is TRBJ2-7 and V is TRBV28; perhaps D is TRBD1 or TRBD2 (5 bases each). The CDR3 sequence is 13 residues long. Germline V gene data show CDR1 as MDHEN and CDR2 as SYDVKM. CDR3 loop: CASSLGDPYEQYF. CDR3 DNA sequence: TGCGCCAGCAGTTTAGGGGACCCTTACGAGCAGTACTTC.